This is a list of T cell receptor beta chains from one sample in a study of identical twins. Via MiXCR, TCRdb re-called the 5' RACE reads, giving one row per CDR3 protein. The table includes 200,000 to 300,000 distinct CDR3 sequences, roughly a tenth detected once. Sequences were obtained from memory T cells sorted from blood. These receptors all stem from a man in his forties or fifties in good health. Both conserved end residues are part of each CDR3. D genes are given only for firm matches. A row's size may be missing; if present it is once, few, many or a size class.

>TRBV7-9|TRBJ2-1|few|.
CASSLYSLSEQFF
TGTGCCAGCAGCTTATATAGCCTCAGTGAGCAGTTCTTC
>TRBV20-1|TRBJ2-7|few|TRBD2
CSARAGLAGPYEQYF
TGCAGTGCTAGGGCGGGACTAGCGGGGCCCTACGAGCAGTACTTC
>TRBV20-1|TRBJ2-7|many|TRBD2
CSASGGSGDAYEQYF
TGCAGTGCTAGTGGGGGTAGCGGGGACGCCTACGAGCAGTACTTC
>TRBV28|TRBJ1-6|many|.
CASSLYRSSSYNSPLHF
TGTGCCAGCAGTTTATACAGGTCTAGCTCCTATAATTCACCCCTCCACTTT
>TRBV5-4|TRBJ2-5|many|.
CASSHSASRETQYF
TGTGCCAGCAGCCATTCGGCCTCTCGAGAGACCCAGTACTTC
>TRBV4-2|TRBJ1-6|many|TRBD1
CASSQVWDRGSSYNSPLHF
TGTGCCAGCAGCCAAGTTTGGGACAGGGGTAGTTCCTATAATTCACCCCTCCACTTT
>TRBV20-1|TRBJ1-5|.|.
CSAAAPRAHQPQHF
TGCAGTGCAGCCGCCCCCAGGGCCCATCAGCCCCAGCATTTT
>TRBV20-1|TRBJ2-1|.|.
CSATTSDEQFF
TGCAGTGCTACTACGTCGGATGAGCAGTTCTTC
>TRBV5-4|TRBJ2-7|many|TRBD1
CASSSKAGGSEQYF
TGTGCCAGCAGCTCCAAGGCAGGGGGTTCCGAGCAGTACTTC
>TRBV7-9|TRBJ2-4|many|.
CASSQDGRVGIQYF
TGTGCCAGCAGCCAGGACGGGCGAGTAGGCATTCAGTACTTC
>TRBV12-3/TRBV12-4|TRBJ1-2|few|TRBD1
CASSLGGTGDGYTF
TGTGCCAGCAGTTTAGGTGGGACAGGGGACGGCTACACCTTC
>TRBV20-1|TRBJ2-3|many|.
CSAPGQRPSTDTQYF
TGCAGTGCTCCTGGACAGAGACCTAGCACAGATACGCAGTATTTT
>TRBV19|TRBJ2-2|.|.
CASSIRRMGTGELFF
TGTGCCAGTAGTATTCGCAGGATGGGCACCGGGGAGCTGTTTTTT
>TRBV12-3/TRBV12-4|TRBJ2-2|many|TRBD2
CASSLSSGGTGELFF
TGTGCCAGCAGTTTAAGTAGCGGGGGAACCGGGGAGCTGTTTTTT
>TRBV20-1|TRBJ2-3|few|TRBD2
CSATVAGESTDTQYF
TGCAGTGCTACAGTAGCGGGAGAGAGCACAGATACGCAGTATTTT
>TRBV7-2|TRBJ2-5|.|.
CASSPDWSQETQYF
TGTGCCAGCAGCCCGGACTGGAGCCAAGAGACCCAGTACTTC
>TRBV20-1|TRBJ2-5|.|.
CSALRRGETQYF
TGCAGTGCCCTCAGAAGGGGGGAGACCCAGTACTTC
>TRBV20-1|TRBJ1-1|few|.
CSARDLGLNTEAFF
TGCAGTGCTAGAGATCTCGGGTTGAACACTGAAGCTTTCTTT
>TRBV11-2|TRBJ2-3|many|.
CASSLDRDTQYF
TGTGCCAGCAGCTTAGATCGAGATACGCAGTATTTT
>TRBV4-3|TRBJ2-3|many|.
CASSRASGGSTDTQYF
TGCGCCAGCAGCCGGGCAAGCGGAGGGAGCACAGATACGCAGTATTTT
>TRBV20-1|TRBJ2-7|few|TRBD2
CSANSGGSYEQYF
TGCAGTGCAAATAGCGGGGGCTCCTACGAGCAGTACTTC
>TRBV18|TRBJ2-3|.|TRBD1
CASLPFMDRGTDTQYF
TGTGCCAGCTTACCATTCATGGACAGGGGGACAGATACGCAGTATTTT